What follows are 25 T cell receptor beta chains derived from one specimen sequenced in a study of vaccination and CD4 T cells after COVID-19. In TCRdb, the PCR reads were re-called with MiXCR into one record per CDR3 protein. The sample comprises 15,000 to 16,000 distinct CDR3 sequences, about 70% of which are singletons, and about 1.1% rests with the top ten. The source material was CD4+ T cells from blood, sampled after SARS-CoV-2 vaccination. These receptors were obtained from a human donor who had recovered from COVID-19.

The chain employs TRBV28 and TRBJ2-1; possibly TRBD1 for D (5 bases). Germline CDR1 MDHEN, CDR2 SYDVKM. V was clipped by 5 bases and J by 5 bases, with 13 bases between them. There are 14 residues in the CDR3. The DNA for the CDR3 is TGTGCCAGCAGTACCCGTCCAGGGAACAATGAGCAGTTCTTC. Residues: CASSTRPGNNEQFF.

The rearrangement joins TRBV2 to TRBJ2-7; D uncertain. V lost 6 bases and J lost 6, with 9 bases in between. Germline V gene sequence: CDR1 SNHLY, CDR2 FYNNEI. The length of the CDR3 is 11 residues. The CDR3 bases are TGTGCCAGCAGACGTGTTGGCGAGCAGTACTTC. Protein sequence: CASRRVGEQYF.

This clonotype was seen only once. The rearrangement links TRBV20-1 to TRBJ1-5, with D possibly TRBD1 on 6 matching bases. The CDR3 consists of 16 residues. From germline, CDR1 is DFQATT and CDR2 SNEGSKA (reference sequence). Trimming shortened V by 2 bases and J by 0 bases, and 14 bases separated the two germline ends. This chain's CDR3 is CSARRAGAGSNQPQHF. In DNA, the CDR3 is TGCAGTGCTAGAAGAGCAGGGGCGGGTAGCAATCAGCCCCAGCATTTT.

CDR3 sequence reads: CASKYGQANQPQHF. CDR3 in DNA: TGTGCCAGCAAATATGGACAGGCCAATCAGCCCCAGCATTTT. The V call is TRBV2, the J call TRBJ1-5; the match to TRBD1 covers 7 bases. The CDR3 consists of 14 residues. Germline CDR1 SNHLY, CDR2 FYNNEI. The J segment lost 3 bases and the V segment lost 7 bases, leaving 6 bases of the junction unmatched.

This clonotype is a singleton in its sample. The genes are TRBV4-2 and TRBJ1-1; no definite D call. Germline values: CDR1 LGHNA, CDR2 YNFKEQ. This CDR3 is built from 13 residues. The V and J ends lost 0 bases and 4 bases respectively, with 6 bases between them. The CDR3 nucleotides read TGTGCCAGCAGCCAAGAGAGTACCACTGAAGCTTTCTTT. Translating it yields CASSQESTTEAFF.

The chain recombines TRBV15 with TRBJ2-5; TRBD1 agrees at 8 bases. V lost 1 base and J lost 5; bases outside the gene matches: 6. Germline values: CDR1 LNHNV, CDR2 YYDKDF (reference sequence). This CDR3 region has 15 residues. CDR3: CATSRVQGAEETQYF. CDR3 nucleotide sequence: TGTGCCACCAGCAGAGTCCAGGGGGCCGAGGAGACCCAGTACTTC.

As regards this clonotype: A junction end diverges from the germline sequence, so it may reflect a read error. This sequence joins TRBV7-7 and TRBJ2-1; 9 nucleotides match TRBD2. Germline V gene data show CDR1 as SSHAT and CDR2 as FNYEAQ (reference sequence). The CDR3 has 14 residues. The CDR3 is CASSRRLADNEQFF. Here the CDR3 DNA reads TGTGCTAGCAGCAGACGACTAGCGGACAATGAGCAGTTCTTC.

This chain joins TRBV28 and TRBJ2-4, with D tentatively TRBD1 (6 bases). The CDR3 runs 16 residues. CDR1 is MDHEN, CDR2 SYDVKM, per germline. The V end was cut by 6 bases, the J end by 0 bases, with 15 bases between. CDR3 amino acids: CASSSRTGPAKNIQYF. CDR3 nucleotides: TGTGCCAGCAGCTCCCGTACAGGGCCAGCCAAAAACATTCAGTACTTC. The full variable domain, its missing parts supplied by reference TRBV28 and TRBJ2-4, is DVKVTQSSRYLVKRTGEKVFLECVQDMDHENMFWYRQDPGLGLRLIYFSYDVKMKEKGDIPEGYSVSREKKERFSLILESASTNQTSMYLCASSSRTGPAKNIQYFGAGTRLSVL.

The chain joins TRBV6-1 to TRBJ1-1, with TRBD1 matching 7 bases. This CDR3 is built from 15 residues. Per germline, CDR1 MNHNS and CDR2 SASEGT. Trimming cost V 6 bases and J 4 bases; bases outside gene matches: 11. The CDR3 DNA follows: TGTGCCAGCAGCCCTCCAAGGGGGCTGATCACTGAAGCTTTCTTT. Its translation: CASSPPRGLITEAFF.

The CDR3 bases are TGCAGCGTTGAATTAGGACAGAAAGAGACCCAGTACTTC. Translating it yields CSVELGQKETQYF. The chain joins TRBV29-1 to TRBJ2-5, with D possibly matching TRBD1 (6 bases). Germline CDR1 is SQVTM and CDR2 is ANQGSEA. V was trimmed by 2 bases and J by 3 bases, leaving 10 bases between them. The CDR3 spans 13 residues.

The chain combines TRBV27 with TRBJ1-6, with D possibly TRBD1 on 5 matching bases. CDR3 length equals 15 residues. Trimming took 1 base from V and 6 from J, leaving 10 bases between them. Germline loops: CDR1 MNHEY, CDR2 SMNVEV (reference sequence). CDR3 in DNA: TGTGCCAGCAGTTTATACTCAGGGCGTAATTCACCCCTCCACTTT. Its protein is CASSLYSGRNSPLHF.

This rearrangement joins TRBV6-2 or TRBV6-3 to TRBJ2-7; the D gene is possibly TRBD1 (6 bases). The length of the CDR3 is 14 residues. Germline V lookup: CDR1 MNHEY, CDR2 SVGEGT. Deletions cut 6 bases from V and 7 bases from J, with 19 bases between. The CDR3 loop is CASRKVRGLQEQYF. CDR3 coding DNA: TGTGCCAGCAGAAAGGTCAGGGGCTTGCAGGAGCAGTACTTC.

This clonotype occurred a few times. This chain uses TRBV28 with TRBJ1-5, with 12 nucleotides matching TRBD1. This CDR3 has 14 amino acids. Germline CDR1 MDHEN, CDR2 SYDVKM. V lost 5 bases, J lost 6 bases, and 2 bases stayed unmatched. The CDR3 spells CASSGTGGVQPQHF. CDR3 DNA: TGTGCCAGCAGTGGGACAGGGGGCGTTCAGCCCCAGCATTTT.

The gene calls are TRBV20-1 and TRBJ2-7; 7 nucleotides match TRBD1. The CDR3 sequence is 17 residues long. V dropped 4 bases and J dropped 2; count of bases not matched to a gene: 17. CDR1 and CDR2 from the germline V gene are DFQATT and SNEGSKA (reference sequence). For the CDR3, the DNA is TGCAGTGCTACCCTACAAAAGGGGGCTATCACCGCCTACGAGCAGTACTTC. Translating it yields CSATLQKGAITAYEQYF.

The chain couples TRBV20-1 to TRBJ2-7; no clear D. CDR1 and CDR2 from the germline V gene are DFQATT and SNEGSKA (reference sequence). V lost 3 bases, J lost 3 bases, and 9 bases lay in between. This CDR3 comprises 12 residues. CDR3 DNA sequence: TGCAGTGCTAGCCGGCTGGTCTACGAGCAGTACTTC. This translates into CSASRLVYEQYF.

The V and J genes are TRBV2 and TRBJ2-7, with D perhaps matching TRBD1 (5 bases). The V end lost 1 base, the J end lost 6 bases, and 16 bases lay between the germline ends. This CDR3 spans 15 amino acids. The germline V gene encodes CDR1 SNHLY and CDR2 FYNNEI. The CDR3 sequence is CASSEEAGLDAEQYF. The CDR3 DNA is TGTGCCAGCAGTGAAGAGGCAGGGCTTGACGCCGAGCAGTACTTC.

This clonotype has only a few counts. The chain links TRBV6-1 to TRBJ1-2; 10 bases are a match to TRBD1. With V trimmed by 6 bases and J by 3 bases, 7 bases remained unmatched. The CDR3 has 15 residues. CDR1 is MNHNS and CDR2 is SASEGT in the germline V gene. Here the CDR3 reads CASRLDRGRDYGYTF. For the CDR3, the DNA is TGTGCCAGCAGGCTAGACAGGGGGCGGGACTATGGCTACACCTTC.

The chain recombines TRBV20-1 with TRBJ2-5; no definite D call. V gave up 3 bases and J gave up 7 bases, with 15 bases separating them. This CDR3 contains 13 residues. Germline values: CDR1 DFQATT, CDR2 SNEGSKA (reference sequence). CDR3 region: CSASPHEVSTQYF. Written as DNA, the CDR3 is TGCAGTGCTAGCCCCCATGAGGTTTCGACCCAGTACTTC.

The table lists this clonotype with a few counts. V and J are TRBV27 and TRBJ1-2, with unresolved D. Germline V gene sequence: CDR1 MNHEY, CDR2 SMNVEV (reference sequence). CDR3 size: 13 residues. V lost 5 bases and J lost 1, with 8 bases in between. CDR3 amino acids: CASSTYLNYGYTF. The CDR3 DNA reads as TGTGCCAGCAGTACCTATCTTAACTATGGCTACACCTTC.

This rearrangement joins TRBV2 to TRBJ2-1, with a tentative D call TRBD1 (8 bases). The germline V gene has CDR1 SNHLY and CDR2 FYNNEI. CDR3 size: 15 residues. The V gene lost 7 bases and the J gene lost 1 base, with 14 bases spanning the gap. This chain's CDR3 is CASNYRGGSYNEQFF. In nucleotides, the CDR3 is TGTGCCAGCAACTACAGGGGGGGATCCTACAATGAGCAGTTCTTC.

The rearrangement joins TRBV6-1 to TRBJ2-5; 8 bases align to TRBD1. This CDR3 is built from 13 residues. Germline V gene sequence: CDR1 MNHNS, CDR2 SASEGT. After removal of 6 bases from V and 1 base from J, the junction contained 1 base not matched to a gene. The CDR3 is CASRTGGQETQYF. In DNA, the CDR3 is TGTGCCAGCAGAACAGGGGGCCAAGAGACCCAGTACTTC.

CDR3 in DNA: TGTGCCAGCAGTTACGGGCACAGGGTGAACACTGAAGCTTTCTTT. This sequence encodes CASSYGHRVNTEAFF. The chain is built from TRBV6-5 and TRBJ1-1; D is possibly TRBD1 (6 bases). Germline V CDR1 and CDR2: MNHEY, SVGAGI. V gave up 2 bases and J gave up 0 bases, with 10 bases separating them. The CDR3 loop spans 15 amino acids.

The chain carries TRBV27 and TRBJ1-2, with 8 bases lining up with TRBD1. In germline, CDR1 is MNHEY, CDR2 SMNVEV (reference sequence). There are 14 residues in the CDR3. Germline trimming cut 3 bases from V and 5 bases from J; bases unmatched to any gene: 5. CDR3 residues: CASSFRTGRYGYTF. CDR3 sequence (DNA): TGTGCCAGCAGTTTTAGGACAGGGAGGTATGGCTACACCTTC.

This clonotype turned up a few times. The chain has TRBV20-1 and TRBJ2-5; 12 nucleotides agree with TRBD2. V lost 7 bases, J lost 5 bases, and 8 bases stayed unmatched. The germline V gene has CDR1 DFQATT and CDR2 SNEGSKA (reference sequence). This CDR3 contains 14 residues. The CDR3 reads CSVITSGRFETQYF. CDR3 DNA: TGCAGTGTTATTACTAGCGGGAGGTTTGAGACCCAGTACTTC.

J is TRBJ1-5 and V is TRBV28; no clear D. Germline values: CDR1 MDHEN, CDR2 SYDVKM. Trimming cost V 6 bases and J 0 bases, with 18 bases left between them. The CDR3 is 17 residues long. In nucleotides, the CDR3 is TGTGCCAGCAGCAACGGACGGCGGATGTATAGCAATCAGCCCCAGCATTTT. Translated: CASSNGRRMYSNQPQHF.